This T cell receptor (beta chain) was identified during a study of blood T cell repertoires in COVID-19. Study summary: Whether acute or convalescent, the COVID-19 samples came from the United States, Italy and Spain.

Some clones are missing from TCRdb's copy, which holds only in-frame ones; the method was immunoSEQ multiplex PCR. The table has around 220,000 clones, around four fifths seen once. The germline CDR1 and CDR2 sequences are GTSNPN and SVGIG (reference sequence). The CDR3 is made up of 16 amino acids. V was trimmed by 4 bases and J by 4 bases, leaving 19 bases between them. This chain uses TRBV30 with TRBJ2-2, with D perhaps matching TRBD2 (5 bases). The sample consisted of peripheral blood. This sequence originates from a man aged 25-45 years with active or convalescent COVID-19. CDR3: CAWKGSRGPRTGELFF. In DNA form, the CDR3 reads TGTGCCTGGAAAGGCAGCAGAGGGCCACGCACCGGGGAGCTGTTTTTT.